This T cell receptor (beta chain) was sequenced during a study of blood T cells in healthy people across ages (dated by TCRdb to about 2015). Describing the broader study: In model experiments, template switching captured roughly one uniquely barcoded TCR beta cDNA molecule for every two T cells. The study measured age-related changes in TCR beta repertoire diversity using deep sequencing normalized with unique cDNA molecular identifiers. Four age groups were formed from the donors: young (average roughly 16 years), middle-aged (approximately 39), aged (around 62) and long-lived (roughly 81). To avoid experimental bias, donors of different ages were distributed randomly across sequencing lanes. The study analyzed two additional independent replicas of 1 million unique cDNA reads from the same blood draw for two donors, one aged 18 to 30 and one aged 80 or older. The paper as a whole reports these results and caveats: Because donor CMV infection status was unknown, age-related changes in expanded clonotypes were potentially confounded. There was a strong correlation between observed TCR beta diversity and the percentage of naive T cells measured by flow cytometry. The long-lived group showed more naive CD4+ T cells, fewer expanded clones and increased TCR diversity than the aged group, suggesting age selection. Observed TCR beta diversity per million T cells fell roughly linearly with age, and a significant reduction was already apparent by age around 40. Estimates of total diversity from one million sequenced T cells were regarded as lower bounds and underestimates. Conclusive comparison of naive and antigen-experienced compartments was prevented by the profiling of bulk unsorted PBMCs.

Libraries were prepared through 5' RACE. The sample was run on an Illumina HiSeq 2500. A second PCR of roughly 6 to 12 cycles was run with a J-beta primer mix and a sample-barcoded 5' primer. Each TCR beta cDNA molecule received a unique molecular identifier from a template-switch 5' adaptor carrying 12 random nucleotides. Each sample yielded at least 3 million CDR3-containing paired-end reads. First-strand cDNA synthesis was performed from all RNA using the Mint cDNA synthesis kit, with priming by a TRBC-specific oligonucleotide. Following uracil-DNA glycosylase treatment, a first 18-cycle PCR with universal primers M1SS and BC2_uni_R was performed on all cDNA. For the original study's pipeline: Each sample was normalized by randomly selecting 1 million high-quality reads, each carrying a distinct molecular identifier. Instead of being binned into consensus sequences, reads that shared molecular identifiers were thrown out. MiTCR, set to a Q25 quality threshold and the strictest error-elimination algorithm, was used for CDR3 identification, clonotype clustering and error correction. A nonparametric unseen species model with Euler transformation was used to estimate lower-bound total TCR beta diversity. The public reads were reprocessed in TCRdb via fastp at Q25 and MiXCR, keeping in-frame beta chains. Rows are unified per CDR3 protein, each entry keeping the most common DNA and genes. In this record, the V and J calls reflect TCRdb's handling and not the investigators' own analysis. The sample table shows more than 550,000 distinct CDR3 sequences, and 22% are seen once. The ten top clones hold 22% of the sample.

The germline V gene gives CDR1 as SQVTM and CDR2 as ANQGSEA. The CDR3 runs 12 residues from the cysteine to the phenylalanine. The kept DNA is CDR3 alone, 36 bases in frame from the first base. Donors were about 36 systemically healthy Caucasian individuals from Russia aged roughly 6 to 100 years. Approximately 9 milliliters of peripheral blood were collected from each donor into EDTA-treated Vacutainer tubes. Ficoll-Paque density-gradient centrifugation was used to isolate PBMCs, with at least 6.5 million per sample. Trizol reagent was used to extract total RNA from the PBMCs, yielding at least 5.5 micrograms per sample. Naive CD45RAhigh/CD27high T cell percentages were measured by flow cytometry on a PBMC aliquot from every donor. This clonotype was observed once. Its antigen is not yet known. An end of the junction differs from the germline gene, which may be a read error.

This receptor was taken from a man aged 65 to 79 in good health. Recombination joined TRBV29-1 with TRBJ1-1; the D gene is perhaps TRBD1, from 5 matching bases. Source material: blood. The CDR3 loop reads CSVGGMNTEASF. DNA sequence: TGCAGCGTTGGGGGCATGAACACTGAAGCTTCCTTT.